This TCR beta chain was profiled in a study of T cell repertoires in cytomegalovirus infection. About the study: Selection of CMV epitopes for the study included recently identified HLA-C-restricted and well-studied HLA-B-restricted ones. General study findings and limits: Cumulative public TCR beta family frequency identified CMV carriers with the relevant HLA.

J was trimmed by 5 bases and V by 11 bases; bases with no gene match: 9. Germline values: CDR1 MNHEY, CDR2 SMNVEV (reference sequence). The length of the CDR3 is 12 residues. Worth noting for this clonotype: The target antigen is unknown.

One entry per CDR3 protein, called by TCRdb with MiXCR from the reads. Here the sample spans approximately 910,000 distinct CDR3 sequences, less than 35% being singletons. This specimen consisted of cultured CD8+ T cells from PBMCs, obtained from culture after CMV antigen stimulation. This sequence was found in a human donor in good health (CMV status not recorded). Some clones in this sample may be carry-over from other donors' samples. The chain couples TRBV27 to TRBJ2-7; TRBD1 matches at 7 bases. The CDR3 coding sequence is TGTGCCGTCACAGGGGACAGAGACGAGCAGTACTTC. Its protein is CAVTGDRDEQYF.